This T cell receptor beta chain was found in a study of blood T cell repertoires in COVID-19. Data came from immunoSEQ multiplex PCR; TCRdb stores just in-frame clones and leaves some out. The table includes approximately 280,000 clones, 90% detected once. Trimming cost V 5 bases and J 6 bases; bases outside gene matches: 8. CDR1 is LGHNA and CDR2 is YNFKEQ in the germline V gene. This CDR3 contains 15 residues. Sequencing was performed on PBMCs or T cells enriched from blood (not recorded which). The chain carries TRBV4-2 and TRBJ2-2, with 8 bases that match TRBD1. This TCR was recovered from a woman younger than 35 with acute COVID-19. As DNA, the CDR3 is TGTGCCAGCAGCGCCGGACAGGGCAGGGCCGGGGAGCTGTTTTTT. Amino acids: CASSAGQGRAGELFF.